These T cell receptor beta chains were read from a single sample in a study of CD8 T cells in ankylosing spondylitis. TCRdb itself ran the 5' RACE reads through MiXCR, one entry per CDR3 protein. The sample shows 150,000 or so distinct CDR3 sequences, 9.5% to 10% of them seen only once. The material sequenced was blood, either unsorted or a sorted T cell fraction (not recorded which). These receptor sequences come from a female donor with ankylosing spondylitis or in good health (not recorded which). Both conserved end residues are part of each CDR3. Fields, in order: J gene, V gene, CDR3 protein.

>TRBJ1-5|TRBV4-3
CASSQDRTVFNQPQHF
>TRBJ2-1|TRBV27
CASSDRLAGGSGDEQFF
>TRBJ2-1|TRBV7-6
CASSLFGDTYNEQFF
>TRBJ2-7|TRBV7-2
CASSLEGTGSYEQYF
>TRBJ1-1|TRBV7-3
CASSLPTGRGQGNTEAFF
>TRBJ2-5|TRBV6-2/TRBV6-3
CASTTSQETQYF
>TRBJ2-3|TRBV12-3/TRBV12-4
CASSRGGSDTQYF
>TRBJ2-1|TRBV27
CASTTGLNEQFF
>TRBJ2-1|TRBV10-3
CAISESIRDRGYNEQFF
>TRBJ2-7|TRBV27
CASSPSGGSGYEQYF
>TRBJ1-2|TRBV5-5
CASSFSTENYGYTF
>TRBJ2-1|TRBV6-2/TRBV6-3
CASSPNNEQFF
>TRBJ2-1|TRBV4-3
CASSIGTSGQSVGEQFF
>TRBJ2-3|TRBV6-1
CASNTIDRVDTDTQYF
>TRBJ1-2|TRBV9
CASSVGDSESNVYGYTF
>TRBJ2-1|TRBV9
CASSVGGGGSYNEQFF
>TRBJ2-5|TRBV29-1
CSVETGVGKGETQYF
>TRBJ2-2|TRBV7-8
CASSLAPGSLAANTGELFF
>TRBJ2-3|TRBV20-1
CSARLAGITDTQYF
>TRBJ2-4|TRBV4-3
CASSQEVAGAIKNIQYF
>TRBJ2-3|TRBV27
CASTSDTQYF
>TRBJ2-1|TRBV9
CASSPRDGPYNEQFF
>TRBJ2-1|TRBV2
CASSWGAGGGSYNEQFF
>TRBJ2-2|TRBV4-2
CASRATSGTGELFF
>TRBJ2-2|TRBV7-8
CASSNPRQKADETGELFF
>TRBJ2-1|TRBV12-3/TRBV12-4
CASSFSGRGGDEQFF
>TRBJ1-5|TRBV5-1
CASSPGQMDNQPQHF
>TRBJ2-2|TRBV20-1
CSAIAGGELFF
>TRBJ2-7|TRBV24-1
CATSPRGAYEQYF
>TRBJ2-5|TRBV6-1
CASNSREGPQETQYF
>TRBJ2-5|TRBV20-1
CSARGGDSMETQYF
>TRBJ1-1|TRBV12-3/TRBV12-4
CASSTGGPEAFF
>TRBJ1-1|TRBV5-4
CASSSRRAETEAFF
>TRBJ2-1|TRBV20-1
CSARRGGLPSNEQFF
>TRBJ2-1|TRBV14
CASSQDFAGPSYNEQFF
>TRBJ2-1|TRBV20-1
CSADTGGDEQFF
>TRBJ2-3|TRBV15
CATSRLISGGILDTQYF
>TRBJ2-7|TRBV5-4
CASSFLGESYEQYF
>TRBJ2-1|TRBV27
CASSFNRDNEQFF
>TRBJ1-5|TRBV5-6
CASSSQGRRQPQHF
>TRBJ2-2|TRBV30
CACPGQGSGELFF
>TRBJ2-3|TRBV14
CASSPRQATNTDTQYF
>TRBJ2-7|TRBV11-2
CASSLVFSGLAPSYEQYF
>TRBJ2-1|TRBV9
CASSTQGGLAAYNEQFF
>TRBJ2-7|TRBV27
CASSPLSSGSPPSQYF
>TRBJ1-2|TRBV11-1
CASSPPTGATKANYGYTF
>TRBJ2-3|TRBV2
CASSEVGGTDTQYF
>TRBJ1-1|TRBV29-1
CSVVTSLPEAFF
>TRBJ2-5|TRBV12-3/TRBV12-4
CASSLGTSGSRETQYF
>TRBJ1-1|TRBV7-2
CASSTRQDLNTEAFF
>TRBJ2-3|TRBV9
CASSVGGETTGTQYF
>TRBJ2-7|TRBV5-6
CASGSGGPYEQYF
>TRBJ2-3|TRBV5-6
CASSQGQSTDTQYF
>TRBJ1-2|TRBV12-2
CASRPLDGSNYGYTF
>TRBJ2-3|TRBV15
CATSYGGGTDTQYF
>TRBJ2-7|TRBV27
CASSLRAGAYEQYF
>TRBJ2-7|TRBV11-2
CASSSGLVGEQYF